This paragraph covers one T cell receptor (beta chain) sequence. Its antigen is unidentified. The table came from immunoSEQ multiplex PCR; TCRdb's copy has only in-frame clones and leaves some out. The sample records roughly 1,100,000 clones, more than 65% being singletons. The sample is drawn from a study of shared clonotypes between healthy human individuals. Study-wide points: Despite large depth, rarefaction showed incomplete sorted-subset sequencing. A handful of donors held about 5% of naive CD4 clonotypes in common. Naive subsets typically showed greater estimated richness than memory subsets.

V shed 4 bases and J shed 7 bases, with 17 bases lying between them. This CDR3 has 14 amino acids. The germline gives CDR1 SGHRS, CDR2 YFSETQ. The receptor's source is a man younger than 35 in good health. The sequenced material came from memory CD4+ T cells sorted from blood. Subset defined: CD45RA-negative fraction. This chain uses TRBV5-1 with TRBJ1-2; no firm D call. For the CDR3, the DNA is TGCGCCAGCAGCCCGAACACGGAGAAGGGTGGCTACACCTTC. Encoded protein: CASSPNTEKGGYTF.